This T cell receptor (beta chain) was retrieved from a study of blood T cells in healthy people across ages. From germline, CDR1 is SGHTA and CDR2 FQGNSA. The V end lost 3 bases, the J end lost 2 bases, and 21 bases lay between the germline ends. The CDR3 loop spans 18 amino acids. Through a sample-barcoded 5' primer and a J-beta primer mix, a second PCR was run for roughly 7 to 11 cycles. TCRdb redid the calling of the 5' RACE reads with MiXCR, one entry per CDR3 protein. The sample records some 730,000 distinct CDR3 sequences, about 20% being singletons. This clonotype has only a few counts. The study drew donors from healthy Caucasian individuals in Russia aged 6 to 90. Every donor provided roughly 10 milliliters of peripheral blood. With each sample, at least 5 micrograms of total RNA were extracted.

What was sequenced was blood. The chain carries TRBV7-2 and TRBJ2-3; weak D call: TRBD1 (5 bases). This receptor was obtained from a man in his sixties or seventies in good health. Written as DNA, the CDR3 is TGTGCCAGCAGCTTGGGTACCTACTTGGGGCCATACACAGATACGCAGTATTTT. Residues: CASSLGTYLGPYTDTQYF.